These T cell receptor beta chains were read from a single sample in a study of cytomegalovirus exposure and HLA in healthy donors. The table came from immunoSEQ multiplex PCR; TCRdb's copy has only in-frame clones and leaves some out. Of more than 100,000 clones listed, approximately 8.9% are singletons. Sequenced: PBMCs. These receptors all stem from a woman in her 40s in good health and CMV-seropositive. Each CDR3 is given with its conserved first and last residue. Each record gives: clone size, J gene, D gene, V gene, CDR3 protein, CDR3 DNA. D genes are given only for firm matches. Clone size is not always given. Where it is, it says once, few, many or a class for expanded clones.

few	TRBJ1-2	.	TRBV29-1	CSVVTVGRDYGYTF	TGCAGCGTTGTGACCGTGGGCAGAGACTATGGCTACACCTTC
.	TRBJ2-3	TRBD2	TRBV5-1	CASRSGEYTDTQYF	TGCGCCAGCAGAAGCGGGGAATACACAGATACGCAGTATTTT
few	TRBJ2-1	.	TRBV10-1	CASSESSLRGLYNEQFF	TGCGCCAGCAGTGAGTCGAGCCTGCGAGGGCTTTACAATGAGCAGTTCTTC
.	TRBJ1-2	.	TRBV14	CASSPPGTFYGYTF	TGTGCCAGCAGTCCCCCCGGTACCTTCTATGGCTACACCTTC
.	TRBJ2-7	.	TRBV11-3	CASSLEVGGYEQYF	TGTGCCAGCAGCTTAGAAGTCGGAGGGTACGAGCAGTACTTC
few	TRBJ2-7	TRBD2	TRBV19	CASSIWRTSGYEQYF	TGTGCCAGTAGTATATGGAGGACTAGCGGCTACGAGCAGTACTTC
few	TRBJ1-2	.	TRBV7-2	CASRRPGLNYGYTF	TGTGCCAGCAGGAGACCAGGGCTTAACTATGGCTACACCTTC
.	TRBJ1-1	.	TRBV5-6	CASSRRGQNTEAFF	TGTGCCAGCAGCCGGCGGGGGCAGAACACTGAAGCTTTCTTT
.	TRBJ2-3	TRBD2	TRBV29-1	CSVGLAGTDTQYF	TGCAGCGTTGGACTAGCGGGGACAGATACGCAGTATTTT
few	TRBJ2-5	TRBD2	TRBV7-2	CASSPGLAGAPETQYF	TGTGCCAGCAGCCCAGGACTAGCGGGGGCCCCGGAGACCCAGTACTTC
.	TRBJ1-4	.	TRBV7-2	CASSPGGHGTNEKLFF	TGTGCCAGCAGCCCAGGAGGCCATGGGACTAATGAAAAACTGTTTTTT
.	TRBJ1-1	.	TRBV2	CASSSDGLLNTEAFF	TGTGCCAGCAGCTCGGACGGACTCTTGAACACTGAAGCTTTCTTT
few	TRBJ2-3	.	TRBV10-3	CAIRGRGATYTDAQYF	TGTGCCATCAGAGGTCGGGGGGCGACTTACACAGATGCGCAGTATTTT
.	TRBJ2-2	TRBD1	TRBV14	CASSPGPGDRVTGELFF	TGTGCCAGCAGCCCAGGACCGGGGGACAGGGTCACCGGGGAGCTGTTTTTT
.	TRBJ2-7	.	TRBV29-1	CSVSPSSYEQYF	TGCAGCGTTTCCCCGAGCTCCTACGAGCAGTACTTC
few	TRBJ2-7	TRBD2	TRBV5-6	CASSLDGTSGGLTYEQYF	TGTGCCAGCAGCTTGGATGGGACTAGCGGGGGCCTAACCTACGAGCAGTACTTC
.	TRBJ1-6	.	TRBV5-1	CASSLQGSGHSPLHF	TGCGCCAGCAGCTTGCAGGGTAGTGGGCATTCACCCCTCCACTTT
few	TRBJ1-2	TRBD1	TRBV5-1	CASSSRDRDGYTF	TGCGCCAGCAGCTCCCGGGACAGGGATGGCTACACCTTC
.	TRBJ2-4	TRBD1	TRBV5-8	CASSLGTGGFIKNIQYF	TGTGCCAGCAGCTTGGGGACAGGGGGCTTTATCAAAAACATTCAGTACTTC
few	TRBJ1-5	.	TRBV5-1	CASSLDTGNQPQHF	TGCGCCAGCAGCTTGGATACAGGCAATCAGCCCCAGCATTTT
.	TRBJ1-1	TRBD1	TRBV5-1	CASSSRWDSRQAFF	TGCGCCAGCAGCTCTCGATGGGACAGTCGGCAGGCTTTCTTT
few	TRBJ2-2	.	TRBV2	CASSVTRNTGELFF	TGTGCCAGCAGTGTGACTAGGAACACCGGGGAGCTGTTTTTT
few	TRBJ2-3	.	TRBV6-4	CASSDEAGTDTQYF	TGTGCCAGCAGTGACGAGGCCGGCACAGATACGCAGTATTTT